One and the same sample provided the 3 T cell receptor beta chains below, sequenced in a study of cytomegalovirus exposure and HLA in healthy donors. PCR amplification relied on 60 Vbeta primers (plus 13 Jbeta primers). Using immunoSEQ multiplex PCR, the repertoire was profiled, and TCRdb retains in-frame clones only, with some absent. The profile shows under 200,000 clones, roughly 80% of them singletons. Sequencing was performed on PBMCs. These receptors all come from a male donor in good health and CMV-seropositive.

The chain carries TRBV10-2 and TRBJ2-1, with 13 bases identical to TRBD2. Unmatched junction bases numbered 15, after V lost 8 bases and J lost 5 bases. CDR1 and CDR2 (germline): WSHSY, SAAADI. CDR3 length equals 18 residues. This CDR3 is CASYGTSGVEGLHNEQFF. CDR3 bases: TGCGCCAGCTACGGGACTAGCGGGGTGGAAGGGCTACACAATGAGCAGTTCTTC.

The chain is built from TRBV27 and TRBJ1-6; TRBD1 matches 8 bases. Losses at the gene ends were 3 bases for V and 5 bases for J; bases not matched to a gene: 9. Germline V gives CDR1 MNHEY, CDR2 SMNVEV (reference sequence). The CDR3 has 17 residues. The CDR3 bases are TGTGCCAGCAGTTTGCGTAACAGGGGGACAAATAATTCACCCCTCCACTTT. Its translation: CASSLRNRGTNNSPLHF.

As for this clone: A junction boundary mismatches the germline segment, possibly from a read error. The CDR3: CSSSVYRGQRYTEAFF. The CDR3 DNA sequence: TGTTCCAGCAGCGTATACAGGGGGCAAAGGTACACTGAAGCTTTCTTT. This rearrangement joins TRBV7-9 to TRBJ1-1; the match to TRBD1 covers 9 bases. CDR1 is SEHNR, CDR2 FQNEAQ, per germline (reference sequence). This CDR3 has 16 amino acids. The full variable domain, rest sourced from reference TRBV7-9 and TRBJ1-1, is DTGVSQNPRHKITKRGQNVTFRCDPISEHNRLYWYRQTLGQGPEFLTYFQNEAQLEKSRLLSDRFSAERPKGSFSTLEIQRTEQGDSAMYLCSSSVYRGQRYTEAFFGQGTRLTVV.